This T cell receptor (beta chain) was obtained from a study of blood T cell repertoires in COVID-19. Sequencing was performed with immunoSEQ multiplex PCR; in TCRdb, only in-frame clones are kept and a portion is missing. The sample carries 90,000 to 100,000 clones, approximately 86% recorded once. The sequence was obtained from a human donor in a cohort sampled during active COVID-19. What was sequenced was peripheral blood.

The CDR3 sequence is CATSVRGQGAAKNIQYF. In DNA, the CDR3 is TGTGCCACCAGTGTTCGGGGACAGGGTGCGGCCAAAAACATTCAGTACTTC. V usage is TRBV24-1 and J usage is TRBJ2-4, with 9 bases matching TRBD1. This CDR3 is built from 17 residues. The V segment lost 5 bases and the J segment 1 base; nucleotides outside the gene matches: 8. Germline CDR1 is KGHDR and CDR2 is SFDVKD.